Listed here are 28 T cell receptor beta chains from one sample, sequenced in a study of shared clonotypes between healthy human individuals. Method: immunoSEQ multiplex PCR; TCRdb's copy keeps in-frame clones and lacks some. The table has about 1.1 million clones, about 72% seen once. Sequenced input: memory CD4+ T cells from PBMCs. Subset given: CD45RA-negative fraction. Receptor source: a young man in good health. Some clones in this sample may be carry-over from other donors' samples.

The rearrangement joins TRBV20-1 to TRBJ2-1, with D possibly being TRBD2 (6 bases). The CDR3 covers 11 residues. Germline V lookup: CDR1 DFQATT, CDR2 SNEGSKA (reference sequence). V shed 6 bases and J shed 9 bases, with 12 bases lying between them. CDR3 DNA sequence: TGCAGTGCCTTGACTAGTGCTGAGCAGTTCTTC. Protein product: CSALTSAEQFF.

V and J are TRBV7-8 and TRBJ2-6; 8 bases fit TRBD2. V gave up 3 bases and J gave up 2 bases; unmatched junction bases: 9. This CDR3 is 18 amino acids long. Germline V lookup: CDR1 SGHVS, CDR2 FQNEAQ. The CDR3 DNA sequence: TGTGCCAGCAGCTTGCCGGGACTAGTCGGTGCTGGGGCCAACGTCCTGACTTTC. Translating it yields CASSLPGLVGAGANVLTF.

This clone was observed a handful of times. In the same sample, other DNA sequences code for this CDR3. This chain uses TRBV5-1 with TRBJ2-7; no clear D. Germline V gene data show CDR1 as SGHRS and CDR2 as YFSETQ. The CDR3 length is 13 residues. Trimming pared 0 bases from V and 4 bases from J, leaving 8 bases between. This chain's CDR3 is CASSLEVGYEQYF. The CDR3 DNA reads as TGCGCCAGCAGCTTGGAGGTCGGGTACGAGCAGTACTTC.

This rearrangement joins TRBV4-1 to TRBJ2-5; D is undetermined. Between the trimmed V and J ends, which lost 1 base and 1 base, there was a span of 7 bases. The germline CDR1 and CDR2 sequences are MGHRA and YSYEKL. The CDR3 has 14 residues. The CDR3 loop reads CASSQVTSQETQYF. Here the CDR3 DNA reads TGCGCCAGCAGCCAAGTAACAAGCCAAGAGACCCAGTACTTC.

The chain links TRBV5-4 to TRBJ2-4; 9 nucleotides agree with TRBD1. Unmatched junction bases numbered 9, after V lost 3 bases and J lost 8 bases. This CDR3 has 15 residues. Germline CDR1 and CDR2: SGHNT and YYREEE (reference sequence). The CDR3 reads CASSSPGQGGDIQYF. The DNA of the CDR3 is TGTGCCAGCAGCTCGCCGGGACAGGGAGGGGACATTCAGTACTTC.

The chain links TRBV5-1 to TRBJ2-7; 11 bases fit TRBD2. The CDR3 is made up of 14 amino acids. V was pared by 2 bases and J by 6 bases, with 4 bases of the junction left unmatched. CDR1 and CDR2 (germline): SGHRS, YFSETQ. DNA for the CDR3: TGCGCCAGCAGCTTTACTAGCGGGGGCCCCGAGCAGTACTTC. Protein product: CASSFTSGGPEQYF.

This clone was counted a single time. CDR3 loop: CASSRLPGPYEQYF. The CDR3 region has the DNA TGTGCCAGCAGTCGCCTTCCGGGCCCCTACGAGCAGTACTTC. The gene calls are TRBV6-5 and TRBJ2-7, with no clear D. Deletions cut 5 bases from V and 2 bases from J, with 13 bases between. Germline CDR1 and CDR2: MNHEY and SVGAGI. The CDR3 is 14 residues long.

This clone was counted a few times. The CDR3 coding sequence is TGTGCCAGCAGCCCCTGGGGTGTCCCCGCTAACTATGGCTACACCTTC. Its protein is CASSPWGVPANYGYTF. The V and J genes are TRBV27 and TRBJ1-2, with D unresolved. The germline V gene encodes CDR1 MNHEY and CDR2 SMNVEV (reference sequence). The CDR3 contains 16 residues. V was clipped by 6 bases and J by 0 bases, with 17 bases between them.

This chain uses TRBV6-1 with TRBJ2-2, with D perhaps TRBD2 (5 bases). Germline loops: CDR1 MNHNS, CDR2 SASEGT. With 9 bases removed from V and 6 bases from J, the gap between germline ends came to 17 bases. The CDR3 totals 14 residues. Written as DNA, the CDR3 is TGTGCCAGTGTTGAGGGCGCCGGGGCCGGGGAGCTGTTTTTT. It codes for CASVEGAGAGELFF.

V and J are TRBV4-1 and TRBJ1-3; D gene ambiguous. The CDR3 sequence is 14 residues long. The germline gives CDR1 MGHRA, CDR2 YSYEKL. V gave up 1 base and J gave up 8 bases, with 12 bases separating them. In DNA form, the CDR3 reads TGCGCCAGCAGCCAAGGAGCAGGCGGTCACACCATATATTTT. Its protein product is CASSQGAGGHTIYF.

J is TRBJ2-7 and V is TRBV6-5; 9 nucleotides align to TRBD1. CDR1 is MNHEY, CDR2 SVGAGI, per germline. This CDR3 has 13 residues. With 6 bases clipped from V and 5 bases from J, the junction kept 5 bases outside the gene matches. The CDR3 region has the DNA TGTGCCAGCAGCATTGACAGGGGGGACGAGCAGTACTTC. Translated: CASSIDRGDEQYF.

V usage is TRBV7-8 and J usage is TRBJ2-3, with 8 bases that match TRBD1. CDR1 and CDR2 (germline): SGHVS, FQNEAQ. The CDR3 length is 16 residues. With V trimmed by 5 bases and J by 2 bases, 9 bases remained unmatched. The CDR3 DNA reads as TGTGCCAGCAGCGGGGACCGGGACAGGACCACAGATACGCAGTATTTT. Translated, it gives CASSGDRDRTTDTQYF.

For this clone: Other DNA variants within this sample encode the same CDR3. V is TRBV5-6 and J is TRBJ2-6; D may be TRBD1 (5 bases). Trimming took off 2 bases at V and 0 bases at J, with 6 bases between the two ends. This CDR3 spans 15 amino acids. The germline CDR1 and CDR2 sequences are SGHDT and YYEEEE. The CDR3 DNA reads TGTGCCAGCAGCTTAGGGGTCTCTGGGGCCAACGTCCTGACTTTC. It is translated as CASSLGVSGANVLTF.

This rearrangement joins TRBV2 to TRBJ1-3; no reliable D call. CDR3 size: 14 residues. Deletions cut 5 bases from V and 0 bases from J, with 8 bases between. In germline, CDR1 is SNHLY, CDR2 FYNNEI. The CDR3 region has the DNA TGTGCCAGCAGTCCTTTCCTCTCTGGAAACACCATATATTTT. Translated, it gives CASSPFLSGNTIYF. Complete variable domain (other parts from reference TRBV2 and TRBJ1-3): EPEVTQTPSHQVTQMGQEVILRCVPISNHLYFYWYRQILGQKVEFLVSFYNNEISEKSEIFDDQFSVERPDGSNFTLKIRSTKLEDSAMYFCASSPFLSGNTIYFGEGSWLTVV.

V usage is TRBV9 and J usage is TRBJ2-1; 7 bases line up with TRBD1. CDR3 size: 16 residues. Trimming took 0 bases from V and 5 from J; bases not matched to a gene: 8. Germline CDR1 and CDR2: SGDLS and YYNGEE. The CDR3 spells CASSVDGTASHNEQFF. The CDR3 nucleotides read TGTGCCAGCAGCGTAGACGGGACAGCAAGCCACAATGAGCAGTTCTTC.

This CDR3 reads CASSPRDLVNEKLFF. The CDR3 DNA follows: TGTGCCAGCAGCCCCCGGGATCTCGTTAATGAAAAACTGTTTTTT. V is TRBV6-1 and J is TRBJ1-4; D unclear. Germline CDR1 MNHNS, CDR2 SASEGT. The CDR3 contains 15 residues. Trimming removed 6 bases at V and 4 bases at J, with 15 bases between.

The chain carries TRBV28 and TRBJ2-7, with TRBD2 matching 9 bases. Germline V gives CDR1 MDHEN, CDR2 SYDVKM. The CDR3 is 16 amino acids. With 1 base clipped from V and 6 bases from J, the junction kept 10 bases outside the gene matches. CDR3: CASSLSGGGRAREQYF. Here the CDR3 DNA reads TGTGCCAGCAGTTTATCGGGGGGCGGGAGGGCCCGCGAGCAGTACTTC.

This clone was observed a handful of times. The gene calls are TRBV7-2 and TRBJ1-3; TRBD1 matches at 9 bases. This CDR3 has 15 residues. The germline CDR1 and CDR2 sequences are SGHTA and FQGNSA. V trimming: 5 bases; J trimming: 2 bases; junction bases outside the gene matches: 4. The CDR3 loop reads CASSEDRGTGNTIYF. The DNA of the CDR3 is TGTGCCAGCAGCGAGGACAGGGGTACTGGAAACACCATATATTTT.

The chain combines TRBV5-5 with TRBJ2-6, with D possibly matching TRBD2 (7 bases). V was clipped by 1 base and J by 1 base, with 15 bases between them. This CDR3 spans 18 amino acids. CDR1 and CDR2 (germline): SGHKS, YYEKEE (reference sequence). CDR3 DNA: TGTGCCAGCAGCTTGTTCCGGGGGGCGGAATCTGGGGCCAACGTCCTGACTTTC. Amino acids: CASSLFRGAESGANVLTF.

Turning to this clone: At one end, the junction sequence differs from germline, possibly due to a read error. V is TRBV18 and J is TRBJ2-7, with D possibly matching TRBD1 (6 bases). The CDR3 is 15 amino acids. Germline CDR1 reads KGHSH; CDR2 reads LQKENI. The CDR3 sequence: CASSPTNPGHPVSDF. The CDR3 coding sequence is TGTGCCAGCTCACCAACAAATCCGGGACACCCAGTAAGCGACTTC. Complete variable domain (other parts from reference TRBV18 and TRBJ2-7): NAGVMQNPRHLVRRRGQEARLRCSPMKGHSHVYWYRQLPEEGLKFMVYLQKENIIDESGMPKERFSAEFPKEGPSILRIQQVVRGDSAAYFCASSPTNPGHPVSDFGPGTRLTVT.

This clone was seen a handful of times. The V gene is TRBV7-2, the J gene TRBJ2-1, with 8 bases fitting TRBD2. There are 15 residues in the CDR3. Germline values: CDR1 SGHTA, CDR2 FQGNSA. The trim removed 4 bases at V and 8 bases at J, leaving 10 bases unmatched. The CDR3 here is CASSSRRAGAHEQFF. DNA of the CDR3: TGTGCCAGCAGCTCCCGTCGAGCGGGAGCCCATGAGCAGTTCTTC.

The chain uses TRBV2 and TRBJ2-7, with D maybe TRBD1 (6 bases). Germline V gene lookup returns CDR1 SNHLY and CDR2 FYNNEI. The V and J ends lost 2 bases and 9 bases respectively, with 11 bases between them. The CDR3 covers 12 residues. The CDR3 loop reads CASSETGTGQYF. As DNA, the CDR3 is TGTGCCAGCAGTGAAACAGGGACCGGGCAGTACTTC. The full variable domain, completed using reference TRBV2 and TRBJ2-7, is EPEVTQTPSHQVTQMGQEVILRCVPISNHLYFYWYRQILGQKVEFLVSFYNNEISEKSEIFDDQFSVERPDGSNFTLKIRSTKLEDSAMYFCASSETGTGQYFGPGTRLTVT.

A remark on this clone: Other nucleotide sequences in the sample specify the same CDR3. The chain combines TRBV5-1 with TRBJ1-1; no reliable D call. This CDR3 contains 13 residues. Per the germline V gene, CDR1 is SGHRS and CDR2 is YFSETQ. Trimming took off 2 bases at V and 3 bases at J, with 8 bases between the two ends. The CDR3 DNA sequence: TGCGCCAGCAGCTTCATACCTGACACTGAAGCTTTCTTT. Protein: CASSFIPDTEAFF. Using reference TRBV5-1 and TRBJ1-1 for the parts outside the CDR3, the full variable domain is KAGVTQTPRYLIKTRGQQVTLSCSPISGHRSVSWYQQTPGQGLQFLFEYFSETQRNKGNFPGRFSGRQFSNSRSEMNVSTLELGDSALYLCASSFIPDTEAFFGQGTRLTVV.

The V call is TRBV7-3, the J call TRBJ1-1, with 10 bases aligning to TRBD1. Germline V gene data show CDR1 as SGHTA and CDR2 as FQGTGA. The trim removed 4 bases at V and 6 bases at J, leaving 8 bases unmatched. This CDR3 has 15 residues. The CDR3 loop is CASSWAGTGVAEAFF. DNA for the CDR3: TGTGCCAGCAGCTGGGCCGGGACAGGGGTCGCTGAAGCTTTCTTT.

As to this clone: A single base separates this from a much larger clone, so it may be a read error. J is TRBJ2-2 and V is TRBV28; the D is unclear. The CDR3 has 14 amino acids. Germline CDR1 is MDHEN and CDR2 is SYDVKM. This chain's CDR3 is CASSLTRNTRELFF. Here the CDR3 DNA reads TGTGCCAGCAGTTTAACCAGGAACACCAGGGAGCTGTTTTTT.

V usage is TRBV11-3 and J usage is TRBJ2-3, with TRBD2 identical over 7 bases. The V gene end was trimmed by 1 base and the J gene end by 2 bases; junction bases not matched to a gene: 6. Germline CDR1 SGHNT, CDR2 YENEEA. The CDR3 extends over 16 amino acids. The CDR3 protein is CASSLGLASLTDTQYF. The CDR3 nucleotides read TGTGCCAGCAGCTTAGGACTAGCTTCCCTCACAGATACGCAGTATTTT. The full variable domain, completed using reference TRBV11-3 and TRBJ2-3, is EAGVVQSPRYKIIEKKQPVAFWCNPISGHNTLYWYLQNLGQGPELLIRYENEEAVDDSQLPKDRFSAERLKGVDSTLKIQPAELGDSAVYLCASSLGLASLTDTQYFGPGTRLTVL.

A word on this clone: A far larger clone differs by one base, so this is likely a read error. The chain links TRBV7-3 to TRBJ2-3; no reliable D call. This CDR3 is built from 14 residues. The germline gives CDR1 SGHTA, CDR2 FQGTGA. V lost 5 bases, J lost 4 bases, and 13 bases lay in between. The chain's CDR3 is CASSRRTSADTQYF. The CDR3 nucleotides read TGTGCCAGCAGCCGCCGTACGTCCGCAGATACGCAGTATTTT.

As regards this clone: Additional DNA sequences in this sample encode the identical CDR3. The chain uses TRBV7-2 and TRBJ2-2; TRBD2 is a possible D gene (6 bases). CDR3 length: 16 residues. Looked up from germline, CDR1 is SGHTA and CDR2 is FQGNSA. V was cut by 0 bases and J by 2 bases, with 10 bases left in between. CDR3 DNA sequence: TGTGCCAGCAGCTTAGCGGGGGGTTCAAACACCGGGGAGCTGTTTTTT. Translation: CASSLAGGSNTGELFF.